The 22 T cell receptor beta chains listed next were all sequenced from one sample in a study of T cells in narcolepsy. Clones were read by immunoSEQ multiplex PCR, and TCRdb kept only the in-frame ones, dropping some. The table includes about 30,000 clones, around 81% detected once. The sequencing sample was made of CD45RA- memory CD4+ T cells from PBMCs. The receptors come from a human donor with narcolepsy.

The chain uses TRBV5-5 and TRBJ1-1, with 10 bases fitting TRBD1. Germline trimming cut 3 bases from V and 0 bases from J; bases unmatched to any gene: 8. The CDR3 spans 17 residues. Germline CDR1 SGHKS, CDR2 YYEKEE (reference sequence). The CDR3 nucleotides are TGTGCCAGCAGCTCCCGGGACAGGGGCGTCATGAACACTGAAGCTTTCTTT. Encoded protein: CASSSRDRGVMNTEAFF.

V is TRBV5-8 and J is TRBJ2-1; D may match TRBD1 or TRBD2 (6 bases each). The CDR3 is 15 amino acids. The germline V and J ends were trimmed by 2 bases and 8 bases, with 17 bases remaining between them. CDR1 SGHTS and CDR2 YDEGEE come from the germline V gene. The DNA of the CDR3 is TGTGCCAGCAGCTTCGGGGGCTTTGTCTCAGATGAGCAGTTCTTC. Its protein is CASSFGGFVSDEQFF.

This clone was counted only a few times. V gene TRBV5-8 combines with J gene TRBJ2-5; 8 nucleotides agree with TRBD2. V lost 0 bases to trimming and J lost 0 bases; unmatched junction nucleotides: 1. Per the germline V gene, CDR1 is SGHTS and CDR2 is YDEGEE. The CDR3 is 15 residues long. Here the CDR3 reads CASSLGAGDQETQYF. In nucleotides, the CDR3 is TGTGCCAGCAGCTTGGGAGCGGGGGACCAAGAGACCCAGTACTTC.

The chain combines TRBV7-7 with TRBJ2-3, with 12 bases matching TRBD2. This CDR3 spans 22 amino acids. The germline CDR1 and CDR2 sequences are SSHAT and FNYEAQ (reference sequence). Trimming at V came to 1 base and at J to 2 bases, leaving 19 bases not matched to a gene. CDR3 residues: CASSLEAPSGGARAVNTDTQYF. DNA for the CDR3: TGTGCCAGCAGCTTAGAGGCCCCTAGCGGGGGGGCTCGTGCGGTAAACACAGATACGCAGTATTTT.

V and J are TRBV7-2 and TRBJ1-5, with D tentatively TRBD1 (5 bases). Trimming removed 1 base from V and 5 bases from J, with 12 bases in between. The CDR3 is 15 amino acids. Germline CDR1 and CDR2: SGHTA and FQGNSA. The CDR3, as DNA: TGTGCCAGCAGCTTAGGGCAGGGTATGGATCAGCCCCAGCATTTT. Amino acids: CASSLGQGMDQPQHF.

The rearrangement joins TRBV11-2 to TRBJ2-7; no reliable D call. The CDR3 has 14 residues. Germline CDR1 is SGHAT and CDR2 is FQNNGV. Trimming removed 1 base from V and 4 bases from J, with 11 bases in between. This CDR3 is CASSLAQIVYEQYF. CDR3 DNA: TGTGCCAGCAGCTTAGCCCAAATAGTATACGAGCAGTACTTC.

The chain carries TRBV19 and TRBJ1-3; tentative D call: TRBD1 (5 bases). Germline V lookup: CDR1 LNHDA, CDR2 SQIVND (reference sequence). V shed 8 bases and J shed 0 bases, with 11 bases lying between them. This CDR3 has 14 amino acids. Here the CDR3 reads CASDTGYSGNTIYF. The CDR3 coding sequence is TGTGCCAGTGACACAGGCTACTCTGGAAACACCATATATTTT.

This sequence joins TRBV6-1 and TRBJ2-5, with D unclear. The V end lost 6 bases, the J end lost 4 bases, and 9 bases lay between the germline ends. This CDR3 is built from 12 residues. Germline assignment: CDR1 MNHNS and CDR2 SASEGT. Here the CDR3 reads CASRGLGETQYF. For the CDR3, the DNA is TGTGCCAGCAGAGGGCTAGGAGAGACCCAGTACTTC.

The CDR3 DNA follows: TGTGCCAGCAGTGAGGTGCGGGTCCTCCACATCGGGGAGCTGTTTTTT. Its protein is CASSEVRVLHIGELFF. V gene TRBV2 combines with J gene TRBJ2-2; a weak D match, TRBD2 (5 bases). Germline loops: CDR1 SNHLY, CDR2 FYNNEI. The CDR3 totals 16 residues. Trimming shortened V by 3 bases and J by 7 bases, and 18 bases separated the two germline ends.

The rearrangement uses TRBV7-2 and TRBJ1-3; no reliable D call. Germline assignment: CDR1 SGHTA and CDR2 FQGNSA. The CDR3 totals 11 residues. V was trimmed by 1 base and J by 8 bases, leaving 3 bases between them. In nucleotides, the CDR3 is TGTGCCAGCAGCTTAGGGGACACCATATATTTT. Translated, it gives CASSLGDTIYF.

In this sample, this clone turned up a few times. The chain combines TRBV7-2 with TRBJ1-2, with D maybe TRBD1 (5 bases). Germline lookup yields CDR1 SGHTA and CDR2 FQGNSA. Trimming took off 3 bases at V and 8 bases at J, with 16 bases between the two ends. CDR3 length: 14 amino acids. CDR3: CASSLLQGSGGYTF. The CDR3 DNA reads TGTGCCAGCAGCTTGCTCCAGGGATCGGGGGGCTACACCTTC.

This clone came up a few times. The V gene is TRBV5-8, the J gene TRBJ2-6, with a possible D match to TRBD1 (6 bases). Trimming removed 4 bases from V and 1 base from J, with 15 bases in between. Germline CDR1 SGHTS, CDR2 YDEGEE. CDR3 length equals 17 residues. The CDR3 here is CASSPRLQGSGANVLTF. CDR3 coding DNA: TGTGCCAGCAGCCCCCGATTACAGGGATCTGGGGCCAACGTCCTGACTTTC.

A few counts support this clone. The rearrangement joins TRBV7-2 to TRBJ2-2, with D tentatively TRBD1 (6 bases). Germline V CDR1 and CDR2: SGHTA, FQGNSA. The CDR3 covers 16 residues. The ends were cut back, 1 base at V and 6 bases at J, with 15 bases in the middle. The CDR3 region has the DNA TGTGCCAGCAGCTTAGAAGGGACGTCAGGGGCCGGGGAGCTGTTTTTT. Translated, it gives CASSLEGTSGAGELFF.

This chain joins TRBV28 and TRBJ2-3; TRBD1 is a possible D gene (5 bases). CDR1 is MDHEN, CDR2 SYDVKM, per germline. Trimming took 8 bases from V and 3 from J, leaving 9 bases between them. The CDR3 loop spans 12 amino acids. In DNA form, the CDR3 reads TGTGCCAGCCAGACAGCTACAGATACGCAGTATTTT. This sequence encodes CASQTATDTQYF.

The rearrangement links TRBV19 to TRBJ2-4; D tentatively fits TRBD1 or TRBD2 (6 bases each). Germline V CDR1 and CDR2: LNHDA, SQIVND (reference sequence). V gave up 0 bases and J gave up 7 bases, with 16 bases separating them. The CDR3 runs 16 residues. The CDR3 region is CASSIEGLGAGNIQYF. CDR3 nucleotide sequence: TGTGCCAGTAGTATAGAGGGTTTGGGGGCGGGGAACATTCAGTACTTC.

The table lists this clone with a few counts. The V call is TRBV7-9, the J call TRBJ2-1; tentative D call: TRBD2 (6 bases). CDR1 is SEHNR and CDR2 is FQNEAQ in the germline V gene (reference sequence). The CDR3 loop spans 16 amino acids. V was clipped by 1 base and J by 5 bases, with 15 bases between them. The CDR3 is CASSLGGGATNNEQFF. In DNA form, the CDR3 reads TGTGCCAGCAGCTTAGGGGGCGGGGCGACGAACAATGAGCAGTTCTTC.

Here the CDR3 reads CASSIRETATNEKLFF. Here the CDR3 DNA reads TGTGCCAGTAGTATTAGGGAGACTGCAACTAATGAAAAACTGTTTTTT. The V gene is TRBV19, the J gene TRBJ1-4; the D is unclear. This CDR3 is 16 amino acids long. CDR1 and CDR2 (germline): LNHDA, SQIVND (reference sequence). Trimming removed 3 bases at V and 0 bases at J, with 11 bases between.

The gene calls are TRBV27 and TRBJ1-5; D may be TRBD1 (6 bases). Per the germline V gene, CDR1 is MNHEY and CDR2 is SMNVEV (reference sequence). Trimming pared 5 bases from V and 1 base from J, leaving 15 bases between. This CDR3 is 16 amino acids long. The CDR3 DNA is TGTGCCAGCAGTGTACAGGGAGGAGGGAGCAATCAGCCCCAGCATTTT. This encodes CASSVQGGGSNQPQHF.

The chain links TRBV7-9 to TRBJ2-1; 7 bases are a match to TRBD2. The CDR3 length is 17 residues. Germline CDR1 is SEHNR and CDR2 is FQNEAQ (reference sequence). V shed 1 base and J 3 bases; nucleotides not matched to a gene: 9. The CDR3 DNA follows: TGTGCCAGCAGCTTAGGGGCTGGCGGGGGTATCTACAATGAGCAGTTCTTC. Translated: CASSLGAGGGIYNEQFF.

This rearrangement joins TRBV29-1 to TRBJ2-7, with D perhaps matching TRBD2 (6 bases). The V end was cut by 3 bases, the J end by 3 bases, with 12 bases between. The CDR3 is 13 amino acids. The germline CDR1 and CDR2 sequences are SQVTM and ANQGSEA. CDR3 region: CSVDLRGGYEQYF. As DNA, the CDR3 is TGCAGCGTTGATCTCCGGGGAGGCTACGAGCAGTACTTC.

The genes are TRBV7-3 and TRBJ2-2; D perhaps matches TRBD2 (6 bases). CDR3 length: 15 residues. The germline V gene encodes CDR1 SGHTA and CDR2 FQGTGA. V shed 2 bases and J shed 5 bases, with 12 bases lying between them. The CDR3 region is CASSLGSGTTGELFF. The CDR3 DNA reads TGTGCCAGCAGCTTAGGGTCCGGGACTACCGGGGAGCTGTTTTTT.

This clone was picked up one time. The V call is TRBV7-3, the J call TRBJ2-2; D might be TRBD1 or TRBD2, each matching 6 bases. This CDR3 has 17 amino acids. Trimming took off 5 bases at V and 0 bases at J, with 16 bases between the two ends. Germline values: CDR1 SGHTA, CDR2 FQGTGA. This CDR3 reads CASSPHTGASNTGELFF. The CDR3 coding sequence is TGTGCCAGCAGCCCGCACACGGGGGCCTCGAACACCGGGGAGCTGTTTTTT.